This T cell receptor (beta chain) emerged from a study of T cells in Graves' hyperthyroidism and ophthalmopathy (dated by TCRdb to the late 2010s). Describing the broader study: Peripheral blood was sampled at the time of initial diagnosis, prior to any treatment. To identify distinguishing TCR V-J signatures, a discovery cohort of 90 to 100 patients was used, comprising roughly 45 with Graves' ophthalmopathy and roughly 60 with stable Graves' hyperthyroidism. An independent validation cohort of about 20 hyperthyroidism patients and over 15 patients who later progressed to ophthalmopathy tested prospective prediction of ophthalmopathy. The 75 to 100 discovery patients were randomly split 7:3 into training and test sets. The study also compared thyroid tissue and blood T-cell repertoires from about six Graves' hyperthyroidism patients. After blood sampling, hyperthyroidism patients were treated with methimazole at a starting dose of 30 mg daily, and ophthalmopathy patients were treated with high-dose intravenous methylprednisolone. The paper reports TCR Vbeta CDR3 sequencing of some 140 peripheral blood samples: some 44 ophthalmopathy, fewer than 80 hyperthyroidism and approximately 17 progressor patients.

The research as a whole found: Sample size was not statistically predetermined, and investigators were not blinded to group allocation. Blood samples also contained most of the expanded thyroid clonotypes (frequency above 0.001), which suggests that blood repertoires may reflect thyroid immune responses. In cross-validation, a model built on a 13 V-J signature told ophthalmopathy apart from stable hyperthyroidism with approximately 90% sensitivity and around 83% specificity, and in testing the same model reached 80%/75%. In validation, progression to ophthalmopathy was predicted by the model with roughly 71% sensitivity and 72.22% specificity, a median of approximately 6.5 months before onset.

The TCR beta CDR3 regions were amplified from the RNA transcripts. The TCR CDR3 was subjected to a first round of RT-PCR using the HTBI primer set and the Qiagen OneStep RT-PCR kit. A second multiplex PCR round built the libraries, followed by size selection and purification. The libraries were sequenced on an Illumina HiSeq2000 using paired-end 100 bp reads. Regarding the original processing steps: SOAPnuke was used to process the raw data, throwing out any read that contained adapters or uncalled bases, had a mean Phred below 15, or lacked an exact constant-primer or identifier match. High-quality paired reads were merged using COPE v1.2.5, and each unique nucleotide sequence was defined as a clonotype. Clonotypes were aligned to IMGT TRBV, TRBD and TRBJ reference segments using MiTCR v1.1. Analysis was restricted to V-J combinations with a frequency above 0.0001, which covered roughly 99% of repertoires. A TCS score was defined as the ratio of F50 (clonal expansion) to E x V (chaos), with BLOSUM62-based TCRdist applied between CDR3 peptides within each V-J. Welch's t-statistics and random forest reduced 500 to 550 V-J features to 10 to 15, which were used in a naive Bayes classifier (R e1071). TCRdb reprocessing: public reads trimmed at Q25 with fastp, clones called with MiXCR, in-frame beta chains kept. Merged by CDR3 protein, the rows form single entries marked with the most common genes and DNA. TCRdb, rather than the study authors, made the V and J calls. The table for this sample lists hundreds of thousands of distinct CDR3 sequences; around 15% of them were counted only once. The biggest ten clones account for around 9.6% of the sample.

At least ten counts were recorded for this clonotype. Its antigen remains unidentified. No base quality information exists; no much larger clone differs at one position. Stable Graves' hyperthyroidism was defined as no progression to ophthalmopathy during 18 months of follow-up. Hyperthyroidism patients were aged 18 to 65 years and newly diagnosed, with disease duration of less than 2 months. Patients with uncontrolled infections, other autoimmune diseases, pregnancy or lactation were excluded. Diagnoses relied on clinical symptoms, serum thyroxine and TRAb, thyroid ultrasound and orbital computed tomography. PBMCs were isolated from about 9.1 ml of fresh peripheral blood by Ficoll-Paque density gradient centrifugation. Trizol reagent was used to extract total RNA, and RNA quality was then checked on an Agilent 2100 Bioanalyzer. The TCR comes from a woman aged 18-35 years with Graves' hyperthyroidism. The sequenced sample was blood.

The CDR3 protein is CASSPPGGSTEAFF. The nucleotides read TGTGCCAGCTCACCACCGGGGGGCTCCACTGAAGCTTTCTTT. The chain employs TRBV18 and TRBJ1-1; the best D guess is TRBD1, with 6 bases matching. CDR1 and CDR2 (KGHSH, LQKENI) derive from the germline V gene. The CDR3 spans 14 residues, from the cysteine through the phenylalanine. The retained sequence is limited to the CDR3, 42 bases, with the frame set at the first base. V was cut back by 0 bases and J by 4 bases, leaving a gap of 9 bases between them.